The T cell receptor (beta chain) under discussion was sequenced for a study of yellow fever vaccine responses in identical twins. Study-level points and caveats: Vaccine-induced T cell responses in twins were reportedly observed to appear partly convergent, partly personalized.

TCRdb analysed the RT-PCR reads with MiXCR anew, one entry per CDR3 protein. The sample shows roughly 650 distinct CDR3 sequences, about 76% of them seen only once. In the case of this clonotype: Its antigen is undetermined.

The sequence derives from a female donor who received the yellow fever vaccine. Sequencing used T cells from blood (PBMCs), unsorted or a sorted subset (not recorded which), obtained before or after yellow fever vaccination (not recorded which).

The CDR3 DNA reads TGTGCCAGCAGTTACTCGGCTGGGACTGAATTCTCTGGAAACACCATATATTTT. It specifies CASSYSAGTEFSGNTIYF. The V call is TRBV6-5, the J call TRBJ1-3, with D perhaps matching TRBD1 (5 bases). The germline CDR1 and CDR2 sequences are MNHEY and SVGAGI. The CDR3 contains 18 residues. Trimming removed 0 bases from V and 0 bases from J, with 15 bases in between.